The 21 T cell receptor beta chains below come from one sample, sequenced in a study of blood T cell repertoires in COVID-19. Clones were sequenced by immunoSEQ multiplex PCR, and TCRdb holds only the in-frame ones, with some missing. The data contain 250,000 or so clones, approximately 83% of them singletons. Sequencing input: PBMCs or T cells enriched from blood (not recorded which). The receptors were gathered from a middle-aged man who had recovered from COVID-19.

This rearrangement joins TRBV7-8 to TRBJ2-7, with D perhaps TRBD1 (5 bases). V was pared by 11 bases and J by 3 bases, with 14 bases between. In germline, CDR1 is SGHVS, CDR2 FQNEAQ. This CDR3 is built from 12 residues. CDR3 loop: CASLGPDYEQYF. The DNA of the CDR3 is TGTGCCTCGCTGGGGCCCGACTACGAGCAGTACTTC.

The DNA of the CDR3 is TGTGCCACCAGTGAGAGCGGGCCAGGGGGCGAGCAGTACTTC. It yields the protein CATSESGPGGEQYF. The J gene is TRBJ2-7, the V gene TRBV24-1; weak D call: TRBD1 (7 bases). The germline V and J ends were trimmed by 4 bases and 6 bases, with 15 bases remaining between them. This CDR3 has 14 amino acids. The germline CDR1 and CDR2 sequences are KGHDR and SFDVKD.

This chain joins TRBV5-4 and TRBJ2-7; 7 bases align to TRBD1. This CDR3 spans 14 amino acids. Unmatched junction bases numbered 11, after V lost 3 bases and J lost 8 bases. Germline V gene data show CDR1 as SGHNT and CDR2 as YYREEE (reference sequence). The CDR3 region is CASSWGRDSPKQYF. DNA for the CDR3: TGTGCCAGCAGCTGGGGCCGGGACAGCCCCAAGCAGTACTTC.

J is TRBJ2-3 and V is TRBV28, with D possibly TRBD2 on 7 matching bases. In germline, CDR1 is MDHEN, CDR2 SYDVKM. V lost 3 bases and J 2 bases, leaving 9 bases between the germline ends. The CDR3 loop spans 14 amino acids. The CDR3, as DNA: TGTGCCAGCAGTTTGGGGGGGCCCACAGATACGCAGTATTTT. It translates to CASSLGGPTDTQYF.

V gene TRBV28 combines with J gene TRBJ2-2, with D possibly matching TRBD1 (6 bases). The CDR3 is 14 amino acids. CDR1 is MDHEN and CDR2 is SYDVKM in the germline V gene. Trimming took off 8 bases at V and 2 bases at J, with 12 bases between the two ends. The CDR3 is CASLRDINTGELFF. For the CDR3, the DNA is TGTGCCAGCCTGAGGGACATAAACACCGGGGAGCTGTTTTTT. Drawing the rest from reference TRBV28 and TRBJ2-2, the complete variable domain is DVKVTQSSRYLVKRTGEKVFLECVQDMDHENMFWYRQDPGLGLRLIYFSYDVKMKEKGDIPEGYSVSREKKERFSLILESASTNQTSMYLCASLRDINTGELFFGEGSRLTVL.

The chain is built from TRBV7-2 and TRBJ2-7; the D is unclear. With 0 bases removed from V and 2 bases from J, the gap between germline ends came to 8 bases. Germline V lookup: CDR1 SGHTA, CDR2 FQGNSA. The CDR3 consists of 14 residues. CDR3: CASSLANSPYEQYF. In DNA, the CDR3 is TGTGCCAGCAGCTTAGCGAACAGCCCCTACGAGCAGTACTTC.

This chain connects TRBV5-4 to TRBJ1-2; possibly TRBD1 for D (5 bases). This CDR3 is built from 15 residues. The germline CDR1 and CDR2 sequences are SGHNT and YYREEE (reference sequence). Trimming pared 0 bases from V and 3 bases from J, leaving 12 bases between. The CDR3 nucleotides read TGTGCCAGCAGCTTGGGGCAGGGTGGATACTATGGCTACACCTTC. Its protein is CASSLGQGGYYGYTF.

The V and J genes are TRBV24-1 and TRBJ2-1; 11 nucleotides line up with TRBD2. Germline V gives CDR1 KGHDR, CDR2 SFDVKD. Trimming removed 1 base from V and 6 bases from J; junction bases left unmatched: 7. The CDR3 runs 17 residues. DNA for the CDR3: TGTGCCACCAGTGATTTAGGGACTAGCGGCTCACGCAATGAGCAGTTCTTC. Translated: CATSDLGTSGSRNEQFF.

The chain joins TRBV5-4 to TRBJ2-7; D unclear. The germline V gene encodes CDR1 SGHNT and CDR2 YYREEE (reference sequence). CDR3 length: 14 residues. V was pared by 1 base and J by 7 bases, with 15 bases between. The chain's CDR3 is CASSLNAWAGEQYF. The CDR3 DNA follows: TGTGCCAGCAGCTTGAATGCCTGGGCTGGGGAGCAGTACTTC.

The chain combines TRBV7-9 with TRBJ2-6; a weak D match, TRBD2 (5 bases). The CDR3 spans 13 residues. Germline V gives CDR1 SEHNR, CDR2 FQNEAQ (reference sequence). Trimming took 11 bases from V and 0 from J, leaving 8 bases between them. Here the CDR3 reads CASGSSGANVLTF. The DNA of the CDR3 is TGTGCCTCGGGGAGCTCTGGGGCCAACGTCCTGACTTTC.

The genes are TRBV3-1 (or the pseudogene TRBV3-2) and TRBJ2-7, with 8 bases fitting TRBD2. The trim removed 1 base at V and 12 bases at J, leaving 14 bases unmatched. CDR1 and CDR2 from the germline V gene are LGHDT and YNNKEL (reference sequence). The CDR3 is 15 residues long. This CDR3 is CASSQGAGGQLWRYF. CDR3 DNA: TGTGCCAGCAGCCAAGGGGCGGGGGGCCAGCTTTGGCGGTACTTC.

This clone was detected once. The chain couples TRBV14 to TRBJ2-3; 14 bases agree with TRBD2. Germline CDR1 and CDR2: SGHDN and FVKESK. V lost 1 base to trimming and J lost 5 bases; unmatched junction nucleotides: 5. This CDR3 comprises 17 residues. CDR3 protein: CASSQATSGREEDTQYF. Here the CDR3 DNA reads TGTGCCAGCAGCCAAGCGACTAGCGGGAGGGAAGAAGATACGCAGTATTTT.

The V call is TRBV7-8, the J call TRBJ2-3; 11 bases line up with TRBD2. Unmatched junction bases numbered 18, after V lost 5 bases and J lost 11 bases. The CDR3 sequence is 17 residues long. CDR1 is SGHVS and CDR2 is FQNEAQ in the germline V gene. The CDR3 loop reads CASSLSPGTSGPEGQYF. The DNA for the CDR3 is TGTGCCAGCAGCCTTAGCCCCGGGACTAGCGGACCAGAGGGGCAGTATTTT.

J is TRBJ2-2 and V is TRBV19; 7 bases align to TRBD2. V was clipped by 6 bases and J by 6 bases; unmatched bases: 10. Per the germline V gene, CDR1 is LNHDA and CDR2 is SQIVND (reference sequence). CDR3 length equals 15 residues. This chain's CDR3 is CASRPKTSLAGELFF. For the CDR3, the DNA is TGTGCCAGTAGACCTAAGACTAGCTTGGCCGGGGAGCTGTTTTTT.

V and J are TRBV6-2 or TRBV6-3 and TRBJ2-3; possible D gene TRBD2, 5 bases. Germline V gives CDR1 MNHEY, CDR2 SVGEGT. V was clipped by 5 bases and J by 3 bases, with 24 bases between them. This CDR3 comprises 18 residues. CDR3 nucleotides: TGTGCCAGCAGTCTAGGGCCTACACGCGCCAGGAGGACAGATACGCAGTATTTT. Its translation: CASSLGPTRARRTDTQYF.

In DNA, the CDR3 is TGTGCCAGCAGTTTATCGACAAGTCCTGGAAACACCATATATTTT. Its translation: CASSLSTSPGNTIYF. V usage is TRBV27 and J usage is TRBJ1-3, with no clear D. Trimming left V 0 bases short and J 2 bases short, with 8 bases between. Germline-derived CDR1 and CDR2 are MNHEY and SMNVEV (reference sequence). This CDR3 has 15 residues.

This chain joins TRBV3-1 (or the pseudogene TRBV3-2) and TRBJ1-1; perhaps TRBD1 as D (5 bases). The CDR3 has 15 residues. Germline V gives CDR1 LGHDT, CDR2 YNNKEL (reference sequence). V lost 3 bases to trimming and J lost 3 bases, with 14 bases between them. The CDR3 nucleotides are TGTGCCAGCAGCCATGGCGGGACTGGGGACACTGAAGCTTTCTTT. This encodes CASSHGGTGDTEAFF.

The rearrangement links TRBV5-1 to TRBJ1-2; possible D gene TRBD1, 5 bases. Between the trimmed V and J ends, which lost 4 bases and 3 bases, there was a span of 10 bases. The CDR3 has 13 residues. Per the germline V gene, CDR1 is SGHRS and CDR2 is YFSETQ. CDR3 protein: CASSISGDYGYTF. The CDR3, as DNA: TGCGCCAGCAGCATTTCGGGGGACTATGGCTACACCTTC.

The chain combines TRBV4-1 with TRBJ2-3, with 11 bases matching TRBD1. The trim removed 1 base at V and 6 bases at J, leaving 3 bases unmatched. Looked up from germline, CDR1 is MGHRA and CDR2 is YSYEKL. The CDR3 sequence is 15 residues long. This CDR3 is CASSQVGTGGDTQYF. CDR3 bases: TGCGCCAGCAGCCAAGTCGGGACAGGGGGGGATACGCAGTATTTT.

The chain joins TRBV7-2 to TRBJ2-6; tentatively, D is TRBD2 (5 bases). This CDR3 comprises 16 residues. The germline V and J ends were trimmed by 3 bases and 4 bases, with 13 bases remaining between them. Germline V lookup: CDR1 SGHTA, CDR2 FQGNSA. The CDR3 loop reads CASSLFAGSGANVLTF. The CDR3 DNA is TGTGCCAGCAGCTTGTTCGCGGGCTCCGGGGCCAACGTCCTGACTTTC.

The J gene is TRBJ1-1, the V gene TRBV2; 8 nucleotides align to TRBD1. V gave up 4 bases and J gave up 1 base; unmatched junction bases: 14. Per the germline V gene, CDR1 is SNHLY and CDR2 is FYNNEI. This CDR3 is 18 amino acids long. The CDR3 region is CASSASRGSGTGNTEAFF. CDR3 nucleotide sequence: TGTGCCAGCAGTGCCTCGAGGGGGTCCGGGACAGGGAACACTGAAGCTTTCTTT.